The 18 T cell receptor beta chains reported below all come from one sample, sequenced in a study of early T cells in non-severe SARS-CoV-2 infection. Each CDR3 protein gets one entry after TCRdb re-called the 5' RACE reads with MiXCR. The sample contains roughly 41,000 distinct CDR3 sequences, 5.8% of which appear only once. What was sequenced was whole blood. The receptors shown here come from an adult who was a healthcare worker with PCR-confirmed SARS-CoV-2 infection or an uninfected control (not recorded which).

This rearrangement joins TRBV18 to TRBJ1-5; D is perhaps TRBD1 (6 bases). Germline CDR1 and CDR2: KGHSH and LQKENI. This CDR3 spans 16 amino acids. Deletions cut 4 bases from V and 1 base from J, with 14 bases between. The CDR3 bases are TGTGCCAGCTCACTTCGGGAAGGGGGGAGCAATCAGCCCCAGCATTTT. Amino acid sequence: CASSLREGGSNQPQHF.

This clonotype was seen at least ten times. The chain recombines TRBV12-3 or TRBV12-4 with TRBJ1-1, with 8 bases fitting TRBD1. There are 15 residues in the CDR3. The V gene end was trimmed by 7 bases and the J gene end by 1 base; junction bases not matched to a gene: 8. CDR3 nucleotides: TGTGCCAGCACCCGACAGGGGTATAGGAACACTGAAGCTTTCTTT. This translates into CASTRQGYRNTEAFF.

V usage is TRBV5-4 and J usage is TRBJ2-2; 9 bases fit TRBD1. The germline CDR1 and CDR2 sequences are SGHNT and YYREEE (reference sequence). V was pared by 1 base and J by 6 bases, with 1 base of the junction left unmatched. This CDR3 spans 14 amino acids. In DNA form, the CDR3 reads TGTGCCAGCAGCTTGACAGGGGGCCCCGGGGAGCTGTTTTTT. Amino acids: CASSLTGGPGELFF.

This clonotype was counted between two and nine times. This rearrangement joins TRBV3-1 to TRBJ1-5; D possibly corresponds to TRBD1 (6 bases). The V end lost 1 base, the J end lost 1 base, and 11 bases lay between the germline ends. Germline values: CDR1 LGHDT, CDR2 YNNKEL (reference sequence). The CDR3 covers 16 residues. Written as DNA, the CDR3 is TGTGCCAGCAGCCAAGGAGGGGGACGGAGCAATCAGCCCCAGCATTTT. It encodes CASSQGGGRSNQPQHF.

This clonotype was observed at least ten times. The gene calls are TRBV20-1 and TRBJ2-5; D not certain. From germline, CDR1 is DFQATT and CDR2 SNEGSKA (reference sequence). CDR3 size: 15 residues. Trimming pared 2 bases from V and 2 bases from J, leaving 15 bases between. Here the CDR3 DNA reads TGCAGTGCTAGATTCCCCTACGGGTTACAAGAGACCCAGTACTTC. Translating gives CSARFPYGLQETQYF.

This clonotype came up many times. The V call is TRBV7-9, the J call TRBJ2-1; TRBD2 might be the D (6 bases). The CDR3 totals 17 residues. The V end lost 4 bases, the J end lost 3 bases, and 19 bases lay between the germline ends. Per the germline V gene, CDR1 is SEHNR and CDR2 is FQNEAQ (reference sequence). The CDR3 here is CASSSSLAEAIYNEQFF. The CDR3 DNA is TGTGCCAGCAGCTCCAGTTTAGCGGAGGCCATCTACAATGAGCAGTTCTTC.

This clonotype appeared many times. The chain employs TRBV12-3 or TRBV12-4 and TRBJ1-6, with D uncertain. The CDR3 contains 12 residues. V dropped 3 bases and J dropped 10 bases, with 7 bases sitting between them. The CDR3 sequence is CASSFPMSPLHF. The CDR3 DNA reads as TGTGCCAGCAGTTTCCCGATGTCACCCCTCCACTTT.

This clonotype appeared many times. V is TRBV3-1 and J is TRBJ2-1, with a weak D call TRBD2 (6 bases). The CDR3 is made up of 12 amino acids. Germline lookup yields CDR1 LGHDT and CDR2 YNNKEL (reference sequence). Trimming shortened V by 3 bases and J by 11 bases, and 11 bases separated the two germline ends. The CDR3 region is CASSHGGRKQFF. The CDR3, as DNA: TGTGCCAGCAGCCACGGTGGGAGGAAGCAGTTCTTC.

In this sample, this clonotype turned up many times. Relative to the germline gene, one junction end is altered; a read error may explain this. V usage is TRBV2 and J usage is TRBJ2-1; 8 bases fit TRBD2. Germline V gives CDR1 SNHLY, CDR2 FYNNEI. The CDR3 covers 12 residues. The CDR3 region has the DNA TGTGCCAGCAGTGAAATGTGGACTAGCTCAATCTTC. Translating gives CASSEMWTSSIF.

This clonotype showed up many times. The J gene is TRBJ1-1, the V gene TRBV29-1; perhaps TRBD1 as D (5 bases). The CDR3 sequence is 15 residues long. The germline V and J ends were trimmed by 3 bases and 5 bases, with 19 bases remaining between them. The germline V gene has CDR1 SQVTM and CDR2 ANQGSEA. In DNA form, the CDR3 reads TGCAGCGTTGAGGGCAGGGAAGGGCTAGGGACTGAAGCTTTCTTT. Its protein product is CSVEGREGLGTEAFF.

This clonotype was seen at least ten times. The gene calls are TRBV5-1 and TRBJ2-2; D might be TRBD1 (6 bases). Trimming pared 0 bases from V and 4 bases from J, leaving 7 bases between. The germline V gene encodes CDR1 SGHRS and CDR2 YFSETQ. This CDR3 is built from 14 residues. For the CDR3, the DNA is TGCGCCAGCAGCTTGGACAGGGTCACCGGGGAGCTGTTTTTT. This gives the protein CASSLDRVTGELFF.

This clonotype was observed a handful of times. The CDR3 bases are TGTGCCAGCAGGATGAGGGGGTCAACAAACGGGGAGCTGTTTTTT. It codes for CASRMRGSTNGELFF. The chain recombines TRBV7-9 with TRBJ2-2, with D possibly TRBD1 on 6 matching bases. With 6 bases removed from V and 7 bases from J, the gap between germline ends came to 18 bases. CDR1 is SEHNR, CDR2 FQNEAQ, per germline (reference sequence). CDR3 length: 15 residues.

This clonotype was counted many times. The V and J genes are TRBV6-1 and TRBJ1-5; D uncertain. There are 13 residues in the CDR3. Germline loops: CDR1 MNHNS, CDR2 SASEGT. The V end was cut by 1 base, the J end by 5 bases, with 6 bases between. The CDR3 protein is CASSEEWHQPQHF. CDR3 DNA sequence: TGTGCCAGCAGTGAAGAATGGCATCAGCCCCAGCATTTT.

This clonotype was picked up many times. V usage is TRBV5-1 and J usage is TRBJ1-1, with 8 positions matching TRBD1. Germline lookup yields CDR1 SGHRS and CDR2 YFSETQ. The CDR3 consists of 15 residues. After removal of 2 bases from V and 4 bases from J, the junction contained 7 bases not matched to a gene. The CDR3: CASSLYQGAITEAFF. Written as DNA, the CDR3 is TGCGCCAGCAGCTTATACCAGGGGGCGATCACTGAAGCTTTCTTT.

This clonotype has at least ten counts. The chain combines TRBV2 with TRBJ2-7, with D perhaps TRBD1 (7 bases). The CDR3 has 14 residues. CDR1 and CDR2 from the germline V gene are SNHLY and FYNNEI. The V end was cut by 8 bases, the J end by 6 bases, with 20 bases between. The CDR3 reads CASSGATQGGEQYF. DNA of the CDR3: TGTGCCAGCTCGGGGGCGACGCAGGGGGGCGAGCAGTACTTC.

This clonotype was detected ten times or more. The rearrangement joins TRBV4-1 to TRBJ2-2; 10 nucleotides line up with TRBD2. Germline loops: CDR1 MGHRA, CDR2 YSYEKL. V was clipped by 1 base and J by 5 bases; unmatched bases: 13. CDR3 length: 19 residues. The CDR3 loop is CASSQVPPSAGGRTGELFF. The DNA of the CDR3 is TGCGCCAGCAGCCAAGTCCCTCCTTCAGCGGGAGGGAGGACCGGGGAGCTGTTTTTT.

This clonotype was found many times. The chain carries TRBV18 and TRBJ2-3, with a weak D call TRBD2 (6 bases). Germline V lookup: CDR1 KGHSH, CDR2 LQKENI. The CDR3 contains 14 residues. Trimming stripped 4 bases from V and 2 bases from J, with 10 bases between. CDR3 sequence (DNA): TGTGCCAGCTCACTGGGGGACTCCACAGATACGCAGTATTTT. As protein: CASSLGDSTDTQYF.

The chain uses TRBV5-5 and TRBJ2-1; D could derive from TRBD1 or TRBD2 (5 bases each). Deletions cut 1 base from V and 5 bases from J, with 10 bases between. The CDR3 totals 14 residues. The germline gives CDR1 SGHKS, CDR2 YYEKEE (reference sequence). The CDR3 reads CASSLMGVHNEQFF. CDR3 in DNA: TGTGCCAGCAGCTTGATGGGGGTCCACAATGAGCAGTTCTTC.